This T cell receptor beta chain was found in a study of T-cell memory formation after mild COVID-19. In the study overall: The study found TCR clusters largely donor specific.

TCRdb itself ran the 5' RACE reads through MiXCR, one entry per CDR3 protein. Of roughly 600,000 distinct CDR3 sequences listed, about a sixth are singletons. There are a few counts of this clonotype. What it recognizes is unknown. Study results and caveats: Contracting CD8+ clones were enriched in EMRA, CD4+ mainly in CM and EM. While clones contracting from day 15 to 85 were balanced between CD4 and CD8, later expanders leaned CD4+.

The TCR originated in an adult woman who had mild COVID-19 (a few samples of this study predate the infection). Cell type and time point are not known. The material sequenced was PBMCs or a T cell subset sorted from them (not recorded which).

The CDR3 reads CATSRDRTSYEQYF. The DNA of the CDR3 is TGTGCCACCAGCAGAGACAGGACGTCCTACGAGCAGTACTTC. The chain employs TRBV15 and TRBJ2-7; no clear D gene. Germline values: CDR1 LNHNV, CDR2 YYDKDF (reference sequence). The V end lost 0 bases, the J end lost 1 base, and 7 bases lay between the germline ends. The length of the CDR3 is 14 residues.